Listed below are T cell receptor beta chains from one sample, sequenced in a study of T cell repertoires in cytomegalovirus infection. One entry per CDR3 protein results from TCRdb running MiXCR on the reads. Of some 57,000 distinct CDR3 sequences listed, 25% to 40% were seen once; the top ten hold around 70%. Their recognized antigens are unknown. Sequenced material: PBMCs, sequenced either directly or after in vitro stimulation (not recorded which). The receptors were sampled from a human donor in good health (CMV status not recorded). Some clones in this sample may be carry-over from other donors' samples. Each CDR3 is given with its conserved first and last residue. A D gene is named only where the DNA matches it firmly. Where a row states a size, it is once, few, many or the class of an expanded clone; other rows omit it.

d_gene	j_gene	len	abundance	v_gene	CDR3nt	CDR3aa
.	TRBJ1-1	13	.	TRBV27	TGTGCCACATCGCGCCCGGGGAACACTGAAGCTTTCTTT	CATSRPGNTEAFF
.	TRBJ1-4	15	many	TRBV7-2	TGTGCCAGCAGCTTAGGGGGCACTCCTTATGAAAAACTGTTTTTT	CASSLGGTPYEKLFF
TRBD2	TRBJ2-1	15	.	TRBV18	TGTGCCAGCTCACCACCCTCTAGCGGGTACAATGAGCAGTTCTTC	CASSPPSSGYNEQFF
.	TRBJ1-1	14	few	TRBV19	TGTGCCAGTAGTATATGGGTAGGGAACACTGAAGCTTTCTTT	CASSIWVGNTEAFF
.	TRBJ2-3	15	.	TRBV2	TGTGCCAGCAGTGAACGACAGGGAAGCGGGGATACGCAGTATTTT	CASSERQGSGDTQYF
TRBD2	TRBJ2-3	17	.	TRBV25-1	TGTGCCAGCAGTCTGGAAGCGGGGGTCCAACGATCAGATACGCAGTATTTT	CASSLEAGVQRSDTQYF
.	TRBJ2-5	12	.	TRBV12-3/TRBV12-4	TGTGCCAGCAGCCGCCTGCCGGGGGACCAGTACTTC	CASSRLPGDQYF
TRBD2	TRBJ2-2	15	.	TRBV6-2/TRBV6-3	TGTGCCAGCCGCGTGGGCGGGAGGCGAACCGGGGAGCTGTTTTTT	CASRVGGRRTGELFF
.	TRBJ2-1	13	.	TRBV7-2	TGTGCCAGCAGCTTACCCAACTACAATGAGCAGTTCTTC	CASSLPNYNEQFF
.	TRBJ1-2	13	.	TRBV27	TGTGCCAGCAGTCCCGGCGGATTTCGAGGCTACACCTTC	CASSPGGFRGYTF
.	TRBJ1-1	15	.	TRBV4-1	TGCGCCAGCAGCCAGGGGTTGACGGTGAACACTGAAGCTTTCTTT	CASSQGLTVNTEAFF
.	TRBJ2-3	12	.	TRBV29-1	TGCAGCGGCTATAGCGGCGCAGATACGCAGTATTTT	CSGYSGADTQYF
TRBD1	TRBJ2-1	15	few	TRBV27	TGTGCCAGCAGTTTACTCTGGACAGGGGGGAATGAGCAGTTCTTC	CASSLLWTGGNEQFF
TRBD1	TRBJ1-1	16	few	TRBV18	TGTGCCAGCTCGGAAGGACAGGGGGGATTGGGCACTGAAGCTTTCTTT	CASSEGQGGLGTEAFF
.	TRBJ1-2	13	few	TRBV27	TGTGCCAGCAGTCCCCGGTTAAACTATGGCTACACCTTC	CASSPRLNYGYTF
.	TRBJ1-2	13	few	TRBV2	TGTGCCAGCGGCACCGGGGGAAACTATGGCTACACCTTC	CASGTGGNYGYTF
.	TRBJ1-4	13	.	TRBV4-3	TGCGCCAGCAGCCAAGATAAGGAGGAAAAACTGTTTTTT	CASSQDKEEKLFF